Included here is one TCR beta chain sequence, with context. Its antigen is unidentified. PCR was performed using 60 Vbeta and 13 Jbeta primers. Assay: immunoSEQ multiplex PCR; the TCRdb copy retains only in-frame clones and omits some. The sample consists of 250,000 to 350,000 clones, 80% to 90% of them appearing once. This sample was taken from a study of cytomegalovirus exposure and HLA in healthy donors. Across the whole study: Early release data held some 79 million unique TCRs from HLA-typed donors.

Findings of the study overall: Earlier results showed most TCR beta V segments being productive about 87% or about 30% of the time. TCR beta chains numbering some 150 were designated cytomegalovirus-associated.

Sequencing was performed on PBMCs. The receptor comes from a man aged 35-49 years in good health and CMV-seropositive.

The DNA for the CDR3 is TGTGCCACCAGCAGGACTAGCGGGAACACCGGGGAGCTGTTTTTT. It is translated as CATSRTSGNTGELFF. The chain employs TRBV15 and TRBJ2-2, with 9 bases aligning to TRBD2. The CDR3 spans 15 residues. Germline V lookup: CDR1 LNHNV, CDR2 YYDKDF (reference sequence). Unmatched junction bases numbered 0, after V lost 3 bases and J lost 1 base. Looking up the rest from reference TRBV15 and TRBJ2-2 gives the full variable domain: DAMVIQNPRYQVTQFGKPVTLSCSQTLNHNVMYWYQQKSSQAPKLLFHYYDKDFNNEADTPDNFQSRRPNTSFCFLDIRSPGLGDTAMYLCATSRTSGNTGELFFGEGSRLTVL.